The TCR beta chain described here comes from a study of cytomegalovirus exposure and HLA in healthy donors. Overall study results and limits: Per a prior analysis, the majority of TCR beta V segments were productive roughly 87% or roughly 30% of the time. The study labeled around 160 TCR beta chains cytomegalovirus-associated.

Germline loops: CDR1 SGDLS, CDR2 YYNGEE. V dropped 0 bases and J dropped 0 bases, with 6 bases sitting between them. This CDR3 is 15 amino acids long. Concerning this clone itself: Antigen unknown.

The PCR made use of 60 Vbeta and 13 Jbeta primers. Assay used: immunoSEQ multiplex PCR; TCRdb lists only in-frame clones, some missing. The repertoire consists of over 100,000 clones, with 75% to 90% occurring once and the leading ten covering about 1.6%. This TCR came from a middle-aged man in good health and CMV-seronegative. V gene TRBV9 combines with J gene TRBJ1-4; D is uncertain. The sequencing sample was made of PBMCs. The CDR3 coding sequence is TGTGCCAGCAGCGTAGCGGCGGCAACTAATGAAAAACTGTTTTTT. This translates into CASSVAAATNEKLFF.